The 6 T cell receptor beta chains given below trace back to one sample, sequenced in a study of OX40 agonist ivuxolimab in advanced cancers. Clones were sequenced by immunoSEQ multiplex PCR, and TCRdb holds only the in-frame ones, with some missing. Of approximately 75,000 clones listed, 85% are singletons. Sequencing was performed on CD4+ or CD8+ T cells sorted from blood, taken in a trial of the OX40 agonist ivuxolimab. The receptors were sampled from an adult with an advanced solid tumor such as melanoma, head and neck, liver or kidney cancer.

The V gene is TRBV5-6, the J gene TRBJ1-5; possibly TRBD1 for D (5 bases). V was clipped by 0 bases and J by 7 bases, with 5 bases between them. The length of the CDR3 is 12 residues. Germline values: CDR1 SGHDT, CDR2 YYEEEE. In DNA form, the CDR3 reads TGTGCCAGCAGCTTGGGGGACCAGCCCCAGCATTTT. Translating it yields CASSLGDQPQHF. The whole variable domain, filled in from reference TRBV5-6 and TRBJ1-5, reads DAGVTQSPTHLIKTRGQQVTLRCSPKSGHDTVSWYQQALGQGPQFIFQYYEEEERQRGNFPDRFSGHQFPNYSSELNVNALLLGDSALYLCASSLGDQPQHFGDGTRLSIL.

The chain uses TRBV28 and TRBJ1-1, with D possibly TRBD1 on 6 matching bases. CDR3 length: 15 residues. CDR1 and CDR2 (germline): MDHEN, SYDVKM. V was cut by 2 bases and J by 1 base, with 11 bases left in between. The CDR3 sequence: CASSLSGGRNTEAFF. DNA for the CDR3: TGTGCCAGCAGTTTAAGCGGGGGCCGGAACACTGAAGCTTTCTTT. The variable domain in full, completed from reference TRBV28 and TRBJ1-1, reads DVKVTQSSRYLVKRTGEKVFLECVQDMDHENMFWYRQDPGLGLRLIYFSYDVKMKEKGDIPEGYSVSREKKERFSLILESASTNQTSMYLCASSLSGGRNTEAFFGQGTRLTVV.

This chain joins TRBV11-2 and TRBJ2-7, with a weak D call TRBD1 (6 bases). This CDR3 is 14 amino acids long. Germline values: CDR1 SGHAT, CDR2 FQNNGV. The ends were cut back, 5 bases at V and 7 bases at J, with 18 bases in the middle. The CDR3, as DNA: TGTGCCAGCAGCATACAGACAGGCTTAAGGGAGCAGTACTTC. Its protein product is CASSIQTGLREQYF.

The CDR3 loop is CASSLAKGLGQETQYF. CDR3 DNA: TGTGCCAGCAGCTTAGCGAAAGGGCTTGGCCAAGAGACCCAGTACTTC. V usage is TRBV7-9 and J usage is TRBJ2-5; no firm D call. Trimming stripped 0 bases from V and 1 base from J, with 12 bases between. The V gene's germline CDR1 is SEHNR and CDR2 FQNEAQ (reference sequence). This CDR3 spans 16 amino acids. Drawing the rest from reference TRBV7-9 and TRBJ2-5, the complete variable domain is DTGVSQNPRHKITKRGQNVTFRCDPISEHNRLYWYRQTLGQGPEFLTYFQNEAQLEKSRLLSDRFSAERPKGSFSTLEIQRTEQGDSAMYLCASSLAKGLGQETQYFGPGTRLLVL.

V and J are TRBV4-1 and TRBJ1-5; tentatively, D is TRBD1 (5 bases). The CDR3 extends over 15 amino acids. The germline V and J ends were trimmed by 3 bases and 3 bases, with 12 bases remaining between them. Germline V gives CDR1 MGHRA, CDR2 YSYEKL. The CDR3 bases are TGCGCCAGCAGCCAGATGGGGGGAAACAATCAGCCCCAGCATTTT. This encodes CASSQMGGNNQPQHF.

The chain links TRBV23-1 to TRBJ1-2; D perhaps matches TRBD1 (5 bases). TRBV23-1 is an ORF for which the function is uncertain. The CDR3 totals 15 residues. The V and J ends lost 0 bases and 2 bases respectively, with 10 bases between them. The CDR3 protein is CASSQSVGENYGYTF. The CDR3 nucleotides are TGCGCCAGCAGTCAATCGGTAGGGGAGAACTATGGCTACACCTTC.